What follows describes a single T cell receptor (beta chain). The data are from a study of shared clonotypes between healthy human individuals. In the study overall: The plates for each donor numbered three CD4 naive, three CD4 memory, two CD8 naive and one CD8 memory.

Profiling relied on immunoSEQ multiplex PCR, and the TCRdb table lists in-frame clones only, not all of them. The data show roughly 2 million clones, with 85% to 95% seen just once and more than 0.1% held by the top ten. Germline CDR1 is MGHDK and CDR2 is SYGVNS. The CDR3 has 15 amino acids. V shed 8 bases and J 11 bases; nucleotides not matched to a gene: 20. The study enrolled healthy HIV-negative adults without recent acute infections or vaccinations as donors. The donor cohort consisted entirely of Caucasian adults residing in Nashville, Tennessee. The V and J genes are TRBV25-1 and TRBJ1-1; 7 positions match TRBD1. This TCR came from a man aged 18 to 35 in good health. The specimen was naive CD4+ T cells sorted from blood. The subset is: CD45RA+ positively selected. The CDR3 loop is CASGVEDRPEGNAFF. Written as DNA, the CDR3 is TGTGCCAGCGGAGTGGAGGACAGGCCCGAAGGGAATGCTTTCTTT.